A single sample gave rise to the 18 T cell receptor beta chains below, sequenced in a study of T cell repertoires in cytomegalovirus infection. MiXCR, run by TCRdb on the reads, gives a single entry per CDR3 protein. The repertoire holds approximately 73,000 distinct CDR3 sequences, with approximately 40% as singletons. Their cognate antigens are unknown. The material sequenced was CD8+ T cells from cultured PBMCs, taken from culture after CMV antigen stimulation. These TCRs come from a human donor in good health (CMV status not recorded). Some clones in this sample may be carry-over from other donors' samples.

Here the CDR3 DNA reads TGTGCCAGCAGTTCAACAGGGTATGGGACCGAGCAGTACTTC. Translation gives CASSSTGYGTEQYF. This sequence joins TRBV27 and TRBJ2-7; weak D call: TRBD1 (6 bases). CDR3 size: 14 residues. The germline V gene has CDR1 MNHEY and CDR2 SMNVEV (reference sequence). V gave up 4 bases and J gave up 6 bases, with 16 bases separating them.

This clonotype occurred many times. The chain recombines TRBV28 with TRBJ2-3, with a tentative D call TRBD1 (6 bases). Germline V gene sequence: CDR1 MDHEN, CDR2 SYDVKM. V was shortened by 2 bases and J by 2 bases, with 14 bases between the two germline ends. CDR3 length equals 16 residues. The CDR3 spells CASSLEPVGATDTQYF. CDR3 nucleotides: TGTGCCAGCAGTTTAGAGCCAGTGGGGGCCACAGATACGCAGTATTTT. Variable domain in full (rest from reference TRBV28 and TRBJ2-3): DVKVTQSSRYLVKRTGEKVFLECVQDMDHENMFWYRQDPGLGLRLIYFSYDVKMKEKGDIPEGYSVSREKKERFSLILESASTNQTSMYLCASSLEPVGATDTQYFGPGTRLTVL.

The genes are TRBV10-3 and TRBJ2-1, with D perhaps matching TRBD1 (5 bases). This CDR3 is built from 16 residues. The germline V and J ends were trimmed by 3 bases and 3 bases, with 15 bases remaining between them. Germline V lookup: CDR1 ENHRY, CDR2 SYGVKD. The CDR3 region is CAISDPDRAFYNEQFF. The CDR3 bases are TGTGCCATCAGTGATCCCGACAGAGCCTTCTACAATGAGCAGTTCTTC.

This clonotype was seen only a few times. The chain couples TRBV7-9 to TRBJ2-3; D is possibly TRBD1 (6 bases). The V gene lost 5 bases and the J gene lost 5 bases, with 14 bases spanning the gap. Germline V gene data show CDR1 as SEHNR and CDR2 as FQNEAQ (reference sequence). The CDR3 is made up of 14 amino acids. The CDR3 bases are TGTGCCAGCAGCGCGACAAACAGGGTAGATACGCAGTATTTT. Translated, it gives CASSATNRVDTQYF.

V is TRBV4-1 and J is TRBJ1-5; no clear D. Germline V gene sequence: CDR1 MGHRA, CDR2 YSYEKL. V lost 6 bases to trimming and J lost 5 bases, with 14 bases between them. The CDR3 is 14 residues long. CDR3: CASSPLARDQPQHF. The CDR3 nucleotides read TGCGCCAGCAGTCCTCTGGCCCGTGATCAGCCCCAGCATTTT.

A note on this clonotype: This CDR3 fails to terminate in the conserved phenylalanine or tryptophan, so it likely reflects a read error. The rearrangement uses TRBV6-4 and TRBJ2-5; 11 bases are shared with TRBD2. The germline gives CDR1 MRHNA, CDR2 SNTAGT. V lost 6 bases, J lost 1 base, and 4 bases stayed unmatched. The CDR3 consists of 15 residues. CDR3 amino acids: CASSQLAGAQETQYS. The CDR3 nucleotides are TGTGCCAGCAGCCAACTAGCGGGGGCCCAAGAGACCCAGTACTCC.

The CDR3 reads CAISPDRDRYTDTQYF. The CDR3 bases are TGTGCCATCTCCCCTGATCGGGACAGGTACACAGATACGCAGTATTTT. The genes are TRBV10-3 and TRBJ2-3, with TRBD1 matching 8 bases. CDR1 is ENHRY, CDR2 SYGVKD, per germline. Trimming took 8 bases from V and 2 from J; bases not matched to a gene: 12. CDR3 size: 16 residues.

The chain recombines TRBV19 with TRBJ1-2; 9 nucleotides align to TRBD1. The CDR3 contains 15 residues. Germline V gene sequence: CDR1 LNHDA, CDR2 SQIVND (reference sequence). Trimming removed 5 bases from V and 1 base from J; junction bases left unmatched: 5. The chain's CDR3 is CASSPGTGFNYGYTF. The DNA of the CDR3 is TGTGCCAGTAGTCCTGGGACAGGGTTTAACTATGGCTACACCTTC.

This chain joins TRBV7-2 and TRBJ1-4; tentatively, D is TRBD1 (6 bases). The CDR3 has 17 residues. CDR1 and CDR2 from the germline V gene are SGHTA and FQGNSA. Deletions cut 2 bases from V and 5 bases from J, with 18 bases between. CDR3 sequence: CASSLLQGRGLNEKLFF. CDR3 DNA: TGTGCCAGCAGCTTATTACAGGGTCGGGGCCTCAATGAAAAACTGTTTTTT.

The chain has TRBV7-9 and TRBJ2-1, with D perhaps being TRBD1 or TRBD2 (5 bases each). CDR1 is SEHNR, CDR2 FQNEAQ, per germline (reference sequence). Trimming removed 1 base at V and 8 bases at J, with 15 bases between. The CDR3 is 15 residues long. CDR3: CASSLGGTQIDEQFF. For the CDR3, the DNA is TGTGCCAGCAGCTTAGGAGGGACGCAGATCGATGAGCAGTTCTTC.

This clonotype was counted a few times. The CDR3 loop reads CASSLNPAGETQYF. The CDR3 region has the DNA TGTGCCAGCAGCTTAAACCCTGCCGGGGAGACCCAGTACTTC. This chain uses TRBV11-2 with TRBJ2-5, with D unclear. The CDR3 consists of 14 residues. Per germline, CDR1 SGHAT and CDR2 FQNNGV. Trimming shortened V by 2 bases and J by 5 bases, and 12 bases separated the two germline ends.

V and J are TRBV12-3 or TRBV12-4 and TRBJ2-2, with unresolved D. The CDR3 has 16 amino acids. V was cut by 7 bases and J by 1 base, with 16 bases left in between. The CDR3 here is CASNLGLGLNTGELFF. DNA of the CDR3: TGTGCCAGCAATCTTGGTCTCGGGTTGAACACCGGGGAGCTGTTTTTT.

This clonotype was seen a handful of times. The V and J genes are TRBV6-2 or TRBV6-3 and TRBJ2-3, with 7 bases matching TRBD2. Germline trimming cut 2 bases from V and 3 bases from J; bases unmatched to any gene: 11. The CDR3 is 17 amino acids. The germline V gene has CDR1 MNHEY and CDR2 SVGEGT. Written as DNA, the CDR3 is TGTGCCAGCAGTTACCTTTCCCCCCGCGGGGGAACAGATACGCAGTATTTT. Translation: CASSYLSPRGGTDTQYF.

The V call is TRBV27, the J call TRBJ2-1; maybe TRBD2 (6 bases). Germline CDR1 reads MNHEY; CDR2 reads SMNVEV (reference sequence). Trimming left V 0 bases short and J 3 bases short, with 15 bases between. This CDR3 comprises 17 residues. The CDR3 region has the DNA TGTGCCAGCAGTTTATCGATGTTAGCGGCAAACTACAATGAGCAGTTCTTC. It encodes CASSLSMLAANYNEQFF.

This rearrangement joins TRBV4-2 to TRBJ2-7; D tentatively fits TRBD1 or TRBD2 (5 bases each). Per the germline V gene, CDR1 is LGHNA and CDR2 is YNFKEQ. The ends were cut back, 4 bases at V and 1 base at J, with 14 bases in the middle. The CDR3 length is 15 residues. The CDR3 bases are TGTGCCAGCAGCCCAGACCGGGACGGATCCTACGAGCAGTACTTC. Translated: CASSPDRDGSYEQYF.

This rearrangement joins TRBV4-3 to TRBJ1-5; no firm D call. The V gene lost 0 bases and the J gene lost 6 bases, with 9 bases spanning the gap. Germline CDR1 and CDR2: LGHNA and YSLEER. CDR3 size: 14 residues. The CDR3 coding sequence is TGCGCCAGCAGCCAAGATGTCACGATTCAGCCCCAGCATTTT. It yields the protein CASSQDVTIQPQHF.

The V gene is TRBV19, the J gene TRBJ2-1; D is uncertain. Germline V gene sequence: CDR1 LNHDA, CDR2 SQIVND (reference sequence). The V and J ends lost 5 bases and 9 bases respectively, with 11 bases between them. The CDR3 spans 12 residues. CDR3 amino acids: CASSFPGPEQFF. For the CDR3, the DNA is TGTGCCAGTAGTTTTCCCGGACCTGAGCAGTTCTTC.

V usage is TRBV7-6 and J usage is TRBJ1-2; possible D gene TRBD1, 5 bases. Germline V gene data show CDR1 as SGHVS and CDR2 as FNYEAQ. Trimming took 2 bases from V and 0 from J, leaving 13 bases between them. The CDR3 is 16 residues long. CDR3 residues: CASSLRDRDPNYGYTF. Here the CDR3 DNA reads TGTGCCAGCAGCTTAAGAGACAGAGATCCTAACTATGGCTACACCTTC.